This T cell receptor beta chain was recorded in a study of T cell clusters in autoimmune cytopenias. General observations from the study: The T cell clusters came from computational analysis alone and lack functional validation. No cluster-lack signature appeared between secondary cytopenia and chronic lymphocytic leukemia patients, apparently due to lymphoma masking.

Judged by frequency, this clonotype is medium-sized. What it binds is not known. TRB amplification used approximately 250 ng of peripheral blood genomic DNA. One tube held mixed TRB-A and TRB-B primer pools for touch-down PCR. Reanalyzing the multiplex PCR reads, TCRdb keeps one entry per CDR3 protein, without DNA. This table lists some 3,300 distinct CDR3 sequences. Looked up from germline, CDR1 is GTSNPN and CDR2 is SVGIG (reference sequence). The CDR3 extends over 15 amino acids. This clonotype was obtained from a human donor with an autoimmune cytopenia or autoimmune hepatitis (not recorded which). The chain carries TRBV30 and TRBJ1-6. Sequencing was carried out using peripheral blood. The CDR3 loop is CAWSVLLGNGSPLHF.